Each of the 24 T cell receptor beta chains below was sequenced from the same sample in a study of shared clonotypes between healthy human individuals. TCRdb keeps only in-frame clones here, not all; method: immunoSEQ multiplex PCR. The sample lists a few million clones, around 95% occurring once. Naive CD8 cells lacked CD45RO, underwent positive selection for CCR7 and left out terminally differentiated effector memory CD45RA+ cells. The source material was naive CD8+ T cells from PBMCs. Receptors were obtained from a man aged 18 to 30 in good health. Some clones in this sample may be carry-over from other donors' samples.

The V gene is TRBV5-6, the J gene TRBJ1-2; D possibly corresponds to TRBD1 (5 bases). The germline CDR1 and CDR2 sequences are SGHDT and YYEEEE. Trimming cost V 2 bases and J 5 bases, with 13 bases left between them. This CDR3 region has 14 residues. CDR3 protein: CASSFSTGWYGYTF. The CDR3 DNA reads TGTGCCAGCAGCTTTTCTACAGGATGGTATGGCTACACCTTC.

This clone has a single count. For the CDR3, the DNA is TGTGCCAGCAGTTTCTCTCAGGGATCAAATGAAAAACTGTTTTTT. This gives the protein CASSFSQGSNEKLFF. This rearrangement joins TRBV27 to TRBJ1-4, with a weak D call TRBD1 (5 bases). V gave up 3 bases and J gave up 5 bases, with 13 bases separating them. The CDR3 is made up of 15 amino acids. Per the germline V gene, CDR1 is MNHEY and CDR2 is SMNVEV (reference sequence).

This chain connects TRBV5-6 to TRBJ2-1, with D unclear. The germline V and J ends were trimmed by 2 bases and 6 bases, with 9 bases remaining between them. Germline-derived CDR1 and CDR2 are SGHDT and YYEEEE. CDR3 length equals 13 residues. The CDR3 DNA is TGTGCCAGCAGCTTCTTTCGGGTCAATGAGCAGTTCTTC. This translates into CASSFFRVNEQFF.

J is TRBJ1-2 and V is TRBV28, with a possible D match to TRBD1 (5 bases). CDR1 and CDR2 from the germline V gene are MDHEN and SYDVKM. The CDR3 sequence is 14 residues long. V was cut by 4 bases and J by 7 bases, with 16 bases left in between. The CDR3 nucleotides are TGTGCCAGCAGTTACCGTGGCAGGGCTGTTGGCTACACCTTC. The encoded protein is CASSYRGRAVGYTF.

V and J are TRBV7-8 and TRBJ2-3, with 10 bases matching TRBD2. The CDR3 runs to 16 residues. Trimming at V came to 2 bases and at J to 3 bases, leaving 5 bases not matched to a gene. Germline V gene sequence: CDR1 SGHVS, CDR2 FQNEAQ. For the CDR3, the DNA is TGTGCCAGCAGCTTACGACTAGCGGGTGGGACAGATACGCAGTATTTT. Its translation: CASSLRLAGGTDTQYF.

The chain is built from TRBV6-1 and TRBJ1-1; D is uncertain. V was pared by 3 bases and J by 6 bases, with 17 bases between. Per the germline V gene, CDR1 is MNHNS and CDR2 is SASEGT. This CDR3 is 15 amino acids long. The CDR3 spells CASSDPPRSNAEAFF. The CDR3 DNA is TGTGCCAGCAGTGACCCTCCTCGCAGCAACGCTGAAGCTTTCTTT.

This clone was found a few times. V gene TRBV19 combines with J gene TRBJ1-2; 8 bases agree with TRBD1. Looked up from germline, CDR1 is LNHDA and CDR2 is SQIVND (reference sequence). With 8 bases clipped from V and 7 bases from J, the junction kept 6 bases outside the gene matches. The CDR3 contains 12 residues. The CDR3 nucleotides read TGTGCCAGTGGTTGGACAGGGAGTGGCTACACCTTC. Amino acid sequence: CASGWTGSGYTF.

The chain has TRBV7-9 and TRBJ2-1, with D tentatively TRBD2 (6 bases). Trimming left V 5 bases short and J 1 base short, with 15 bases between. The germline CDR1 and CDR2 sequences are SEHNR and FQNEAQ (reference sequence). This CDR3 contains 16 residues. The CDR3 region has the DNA TGTGCCAGCAGCGATCTGGGGACTTCATCCTACAATGAGCAGTTCTTC. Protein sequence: CASSDLGTSSYNEQFF.

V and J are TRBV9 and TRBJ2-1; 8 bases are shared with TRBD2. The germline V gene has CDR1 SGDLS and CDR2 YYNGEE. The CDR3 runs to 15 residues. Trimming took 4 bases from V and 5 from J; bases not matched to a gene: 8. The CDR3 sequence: CASSPGGRWDNEQFF. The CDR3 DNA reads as TGTGCCAGCAGCCCGGGGGGGCGCTGGGACAATGAGCAGTTCTTC.

CDR3 coding DNA: TGTGCCAGCAGCCAAGGGGTCGGGACAGGGGATGGCTACACCTTC. Protein product: CASSQGVGTGDGYTF. J is TRBJ1-2 and V is TRBV4-2; 10 bases are shared with TRBD1. The CDR3 runs to 15 residues. Looked up from germline, CDR1 is LGHNA and CDR2 is YNFKEQ. Trimming took 1 base from V and 6 from J; bases not matched to a gene: 5.

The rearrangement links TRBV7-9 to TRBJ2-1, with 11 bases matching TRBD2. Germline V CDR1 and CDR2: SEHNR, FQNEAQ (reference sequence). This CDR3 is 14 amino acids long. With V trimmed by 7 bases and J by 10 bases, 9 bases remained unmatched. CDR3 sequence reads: CASKSTSGSWEQFF. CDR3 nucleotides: TGTGCCAGCAAGAGTACTAGCGGGAGTTGGGAGCAGTTCTTC. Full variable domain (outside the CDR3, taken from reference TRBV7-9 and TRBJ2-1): DTGVSQNPRHKITKRGQNVTFRCDPISEHNRLYWYRQTLGQGPEFLTYFQNEAQLEKSRLLSDRFSAERPKGSFSTLEIQRTEQGDSAMYLCASKSTSGSWEQFFGPGTRLTVL.

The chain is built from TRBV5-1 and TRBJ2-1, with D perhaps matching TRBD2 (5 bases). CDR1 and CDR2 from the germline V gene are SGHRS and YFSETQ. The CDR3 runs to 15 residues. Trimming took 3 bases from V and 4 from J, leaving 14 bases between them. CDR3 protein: CASSSLMGAYNEQFF. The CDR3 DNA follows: TGCGCCAGCAGCTCCCTTATGGGAGCATACAATGAGCAGTTCTTC. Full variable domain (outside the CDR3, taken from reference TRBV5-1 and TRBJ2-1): KAGVTQTPRYLIKTRGQQVTLSCSPISGHRSVSWYQQTPGQGLQFLFEYFSETQRNKGNFPGRFSGRQFSNSRSEMNVSTLELGDSALYLCASSSLMGAYNEQFFGPGTRLTVL.

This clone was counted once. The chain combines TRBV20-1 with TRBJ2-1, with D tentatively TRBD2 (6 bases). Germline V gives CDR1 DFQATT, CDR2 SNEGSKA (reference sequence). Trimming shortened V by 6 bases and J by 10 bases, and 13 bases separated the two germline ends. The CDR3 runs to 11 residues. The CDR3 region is CSAPTEGEQFF. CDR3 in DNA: TGCAGTGCCCCCACGGAGGGGGAGCAGTTCTTC.

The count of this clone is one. As DNA, the CDR3 is TGTGCCAGCAGTTTTGGACAGGGCTCCTACGAGCAGTACTTC. Its translation: CASSFGQGSYEQYF. The chain joins TRBV6-5 to TRBJ2-7; 8 bases map to TRBD1. The CDR3 extends over 14 amino acids. Looked up from germline, CDR1 is MNHEY and CDR2 is SVGAGI. After removal of 4 bases from V and 0 bases from J, the junction contained 2 bases not matched to a gene.

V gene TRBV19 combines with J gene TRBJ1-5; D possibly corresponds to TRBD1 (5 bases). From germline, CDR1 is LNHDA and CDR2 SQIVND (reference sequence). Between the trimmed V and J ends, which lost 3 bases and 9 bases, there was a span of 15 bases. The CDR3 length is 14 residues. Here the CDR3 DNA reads TGTGCCAGTAGTATTAAGGGACCCCGGGGGCCCCAGCATTTT. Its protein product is CASSIKGPRGPQHF. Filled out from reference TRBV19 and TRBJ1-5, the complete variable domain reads DGGITQSPKYLFRKEGQNVTLSCEQNLNHDAMYWYRQDPGQGLRLIYYSQIVNDFQKGDIAEGYSVSREKKESFPLTVTSAQKNPTAFYLCASSIKGPRGPQHFGDGTRLSIL.

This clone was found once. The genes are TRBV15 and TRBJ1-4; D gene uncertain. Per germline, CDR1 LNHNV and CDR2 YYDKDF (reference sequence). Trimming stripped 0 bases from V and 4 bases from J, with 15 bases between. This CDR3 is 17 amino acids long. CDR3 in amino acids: CATSREGLPGVNEKLFF. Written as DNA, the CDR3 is TGTGCCACCAGCAGAGAAGGCCTACCGGGAGTTAATGAAAAACTGTTTTTT.

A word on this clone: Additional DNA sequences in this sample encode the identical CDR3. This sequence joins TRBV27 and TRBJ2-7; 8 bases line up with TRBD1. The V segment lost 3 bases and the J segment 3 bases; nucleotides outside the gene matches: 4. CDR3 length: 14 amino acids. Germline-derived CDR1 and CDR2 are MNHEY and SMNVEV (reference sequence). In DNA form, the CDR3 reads TGTGCCAGCAGTTTGACAGGGGATAACTACGAGCAGTACTTC. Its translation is CASSLTGDNYEQYF.

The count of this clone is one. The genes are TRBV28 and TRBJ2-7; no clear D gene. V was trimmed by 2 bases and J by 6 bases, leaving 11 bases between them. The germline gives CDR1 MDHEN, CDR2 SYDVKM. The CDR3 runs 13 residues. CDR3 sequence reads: CASSLTHTSEQYF. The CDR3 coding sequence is TGTGCCAGCAGTTTAACTCATACCAGCGAGCAGTACTTC. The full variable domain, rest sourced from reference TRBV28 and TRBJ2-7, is DVKVTQSSRYLVKRTGEKVFLECVQDMDHENMFWYRQDPGLGLRLIYFSYDVKMKEKGDIPEGYSVSREKKERFSLILESASTNQTSMYLCASSLTHTSEQYFGPGTRLTVT.

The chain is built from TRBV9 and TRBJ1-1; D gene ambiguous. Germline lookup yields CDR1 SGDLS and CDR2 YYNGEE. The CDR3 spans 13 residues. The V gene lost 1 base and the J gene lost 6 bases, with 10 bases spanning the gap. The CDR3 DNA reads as TGTGCCAGCAGCGTATCGTCCGGTTCTGAAGCTTTCTTT. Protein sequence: CASSVSSGSEAFF.

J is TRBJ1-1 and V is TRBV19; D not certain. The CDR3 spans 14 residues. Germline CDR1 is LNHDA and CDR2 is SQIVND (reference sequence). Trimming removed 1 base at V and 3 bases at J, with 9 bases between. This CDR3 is CASSIAGDHTEAFF. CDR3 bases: TGTGCCAGTAGTATAGCAGGTGATCACACTGAAGCTTTCTTT.

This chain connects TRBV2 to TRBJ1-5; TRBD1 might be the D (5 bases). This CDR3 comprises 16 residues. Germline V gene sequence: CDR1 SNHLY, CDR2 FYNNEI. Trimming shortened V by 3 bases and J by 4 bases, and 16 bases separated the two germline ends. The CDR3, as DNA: TGTGCCAGCAGTGACGGTGCAGGGCGGTTAAATCAGCCCCAGCATTTT. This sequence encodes CASSDGAGRLNQPQHF.

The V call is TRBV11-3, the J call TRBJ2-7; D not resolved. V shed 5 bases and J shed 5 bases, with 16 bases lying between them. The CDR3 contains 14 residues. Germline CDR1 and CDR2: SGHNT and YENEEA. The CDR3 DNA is TGTGCCAGCAGCCTAGTTTCAGTCCCTGACGAGCAGTACTTC. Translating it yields CASSLVSVPDEQYF.

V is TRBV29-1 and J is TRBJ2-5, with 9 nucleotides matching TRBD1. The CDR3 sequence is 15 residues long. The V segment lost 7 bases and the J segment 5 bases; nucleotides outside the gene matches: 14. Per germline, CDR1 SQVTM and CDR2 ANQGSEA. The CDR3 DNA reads TGCAGCGCCTCTGACAGGGGGAGAGGTCGGGAGACCCAGTACTTC. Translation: CSASDRGRGRETQYF.

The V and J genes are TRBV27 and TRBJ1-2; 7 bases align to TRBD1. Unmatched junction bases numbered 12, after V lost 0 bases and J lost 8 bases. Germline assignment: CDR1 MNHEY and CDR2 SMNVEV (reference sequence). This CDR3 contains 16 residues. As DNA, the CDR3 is TGTGCCAGCAGTTTATCAACAACCGGGACAGACTTCGGCTACACCTTC. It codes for CASSLSTTGTDFGYTF.